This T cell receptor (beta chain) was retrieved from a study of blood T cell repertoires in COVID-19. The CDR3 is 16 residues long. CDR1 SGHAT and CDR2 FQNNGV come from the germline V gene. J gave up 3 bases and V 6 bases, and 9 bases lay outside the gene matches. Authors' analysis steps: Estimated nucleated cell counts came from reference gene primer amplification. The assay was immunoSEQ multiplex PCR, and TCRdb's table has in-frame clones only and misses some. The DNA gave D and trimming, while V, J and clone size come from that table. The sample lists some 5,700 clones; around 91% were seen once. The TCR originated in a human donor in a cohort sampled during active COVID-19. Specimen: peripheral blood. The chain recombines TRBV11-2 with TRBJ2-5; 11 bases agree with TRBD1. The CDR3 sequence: CASRSRTGGREETQYF. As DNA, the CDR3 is TGTGCCAGCAGATCCCGGACAGGGGGCCGCGAAGAGACCCAGTACTTC. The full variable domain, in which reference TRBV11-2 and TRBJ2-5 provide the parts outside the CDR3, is EAGVAQSPRYKIIEKRQSVAFWCNPISGHATLYWYQQILGQGPKLLIQFQNNGVVDDSQLPKDRFSAERLKGVDSTLKIQPAKLEDSAVYLCASRSRTGGREETQYFGPGTRLLVL.